The rows below give T cell receptor beta chains drawn from one sample of a study of identical twins. Each CDR3 protein is one row after TCRdb ran MiXCR on the 5' RACE reads. The sample has a few hundred thousand distinct CDR3 sequences, roughly 9.5% seen once. Separately, the same data were catalogued under a study of yellow fever vaccine responses in identical twins.

The sample comprised PBMCs. Source of these receptors: a woman aged 18-29 years in good health. Both conserved end residues are part of each CDR3. The order of the fields is V gene, D gene, J gene, CDR3 length, clone size, CDR3 DNA, CDR3 protein. D genes are given only for firm matches. Clone size is not always given. Where it is, it says once, few, many or a class for expanded clones.

TRBV12-3/TRBV12-4	TRBD1	TRBJ2-6	18	-	TGTGCCAGCAGTGGCCCGGGACAGGGAACTTTTGGGGCCAACGTCCTGACTTTC	CASSGPGQGTFGANVLTF
TRBV10-3	-	TRBJ2-7	13	-	TGTGCCATCACGGCAGGGAAATCTTACGAGCAGTACTTC	CAITAGKSYEQYF
TRBV2	TRBD1	TRBJ2-5	13	few	TGTGCCAGCAACAGGGGGCTGGTAGAGACCCAGTACTTC	CASNRGLVETQYF
TRBV10-3	-	TRBJ2-1	12	-	TGTGCCATCAGTGTTTTGGGGGCCGAGCAGTTCTTC	CAISVLGAEQFF
TRBV5-1	-	TRBJ1-2	14	-	TGCGCCAGCAGCTTGGCGGGCGGCGGTAATGGCTACACCTTC	CASSLAGGGNGYTF
TRBV5-1	-	TRBJ2-1	19	-	TGCGCCAGCAGCTTGGTGGGGGGGGGGCAGACTACTAACTACAATGAGCAGTTCTTC	CASSLVGGGQTTNYNEQFF
TRBV24-1	TRBD1	TRBJ2-2	15	few	TGTGCCACCAGTGATTACTACAGGGGTTCCGGGGAGCTGTTTTTT	CATSDYYRGSGELFF
TRBV14	TRBD1	TRBJ2-7	17	-	TGTGCCAGCAGCCAAGATCCCACTTGGGACAGGGGAAGAGAGCAGTACTTC	CASSQDPTWDRGREQYF
TRBV6-1	TRBD2	TRBJ2-2	18	few	TGTGCCAGCAGTCCTTCACCGGGACTAGCGGGAAGGAACGGGGAGCTGTTTTTT	CASSPSPGLAGRNGELFF
TRBV7-9	TRBD1	TRBJ1-5	14	-	TGTGCCAGCAGCACCGAGGGGGCGAATCAGCCCCAGCATTTT	CASSTEGANQPQHF
TRBV29-1	-	TRBJ2-7	13	-	TGCAGCGTTGCGGGGGGCGCCTCCTACGAGCAGTACTTC	CSVAGGASYEQYF
TRBV7-9	-	TRBJ2-7	14	many	TGTGCCAGCAGCCGTCCGAGTGGGGTTTACGAGCAGTACTTC	CASSRPSGVYEQYF
TRBV7-9	-	TRBJ2-1	12	many	TGTGCCAGCAGCTTAGAAGAGGAGCTGAGGTTCTTC	CASSLEEELRFF
TRBV4-2	-	TRBJ1-6	16	few	TGTGCCAGCAGCCGTGACGGCTTGGGAGGGAATTCACCCCTCCACTTT	CASSRDGLGGNSPLHF
TRBV9	-	TRBJ1-2	15	-	TGTGCCAGCAGCGTAGCCCAAACCCGACAGTATGGCTACACCTTC	CASSVAQTRQYGYTF
TRBV7-9	TRBD2	TRBJ2-5	17	-	TGTGCCAGCAGCTCGACTAGCGGGAGGTTTGACCAAGAGACCCAGTACTTC	CASSSTSGRFDQETQYF
TRBV6-2/TRBV6-3	TRBD2	TRBJ2-5	16	few	TGTGCCAGCAGTTTCCTAGCGGGATGGAGGGTAGAGACCCAGTACTTC	CASSFLAGWRVETQYF
TRBV5-1	TRBD1	TRBJ2-7	14	-	TGCGCCAGCAGCTTGAACACAGGGGGATTCGAGCAGTACTTC	CASSLNTGGFEQYF
TRBV20-1	TRBD2	TRBJ2-3	15	many	TGCAGTGCTAGAGGTCTAGCGGGACGCACAGATACGCAGTATTTT	CSARGLAGRTDTQYF
TRBV12-3/TRBV12-4	-	TRBJ2-7	16	many	TGTGCCAGCAGTTTAGCCTCCGGGGTCGGGATTTACGAGCAGTACTTC	CASSLASGVGIYEQYF
TRBV20-1	-	TRBJ2-2	16	-	TGCAGTGCTAGACCCCACGTAGCGGAGAACACCGGGGAGCTGTTTTTT	CSARPHVAENTGELFF
TRBV5-1	-	TRBJ2-7	16	many	TGCGCCAGCAGCTTGGACTTCCTTCAGAGCTCCTACGAGCAGTACTTC	CASSLDFLQSSYEQYF
TRBV5-1	TRBD2	TRBJ2-1	15	few	TGCGCCAGCGGAAAAACTAGCGGGGGGAACAATGAGCAGTTCTTC	CASGKTSGGNNEQFF
TRBV2	-	TRBJ2-1	15	few	TGTGCCAGCAGTGAACCGTGGAGAAGCGCCGCTGAGCAGTTCTTC	CASSEPWRSAAEQFF
TRBV2	-	TRBJ2-7	15	-	TGTGCCAGCAGTGAATTGGGCAGGGACCCCTACGAGCAGTACTTC	CASSELGRDPYEQYF
TRBV10-3	-	TRBJ2-7	13	-	TGTGCCATCATCGACAGGAACTCGTACGAGCAGTACTTC	CAIIDRNSYEQYF
TRBV12-3/TRBV12-4	TRBD1	TRBJ1-5	15	-	TGTGCCAGCAGCCCAACAGGGGCAGGCAATCAGCCCCAGCATTTT	CASSPTGAGNQPQHF
TRBV7-2	TRBD1	TRBJ2-7	15	-	TGTGCCAGCAGCCCCGAGGGGGCTACTTCCTACGAGCAGTACTTC	CASSPEGATSYEQYF
TRBV12-5	TRBD2	TRBJ2-5	14	-	TGTGCTAGTGCAGCAGGGGGACTAGCAGACACCCAGTACTTC	CASAAGGLADTQYF
TRBV5-1	-	TRBJ1-6	14	many	TGCGCCAGCAGCTCGACAGGAACGCATTCACCCCTCCACTTT	CASSSTGTHSPLHF
TRBV2	TRBD1	TRBJ2-4	15	-	TGTGCCAGCAGTGAGGACAGGGGAATCCTAAACATTCAGTACTTC	CASSEDRGILNIQYF
TRBV3-1	-	TRBJ2-1	14	-	TGTGCCAGCAGCCAAGGTCTAGCATCCAATGAGCAGTTCTTC	CASSQGLASNEQFF